The 27 T cell receptor beta chains presented below share a single source sample, sequenced in a study of blood T cell repertoires in COVID-19. Sequencing was performed with immunoSEQ multiplex PCR; in TCRdb, only in-frame clones are kept and a portion is missing. The table includes 300,000 to 500,000 clones, approximately 90% detected once. Sample: PBMCs or T cells enriched from blood (not recorded which). The receptors derive from a woman aged 25 to 45 with acute COVID-19.

In the case of this clone: Distinct nucleotide sequences in the sample also encode this CDR3. V usage is TRBV7-3 and J usage is TRBJ1-6, with 10 bases identical to TRBD1. The CDR3 extends over 14 amino acids. Trimming at V came to 5 bases and at J to 10 bases, leaving 5 bases not matched to a gene. CDR1 and CDR2 (germline): SGHTA, FQGTGA. The CDR3 bases are TGTGCCAGCAGCCTGACAGGGGGCGGATCACCCCTCCACTTT. Translated: CASSLTGGGSPLHF.

The chain carries TRBV3-1 (or the pseudogene TRBV3-2) and TRBJ2-1; no clear D. The CDR3 loop spans 15 amino acids. V dropped 0 bases and J dropped 4 bases, with 10 bases sitting between them. Germline V CDR1 and CDR2: LGHDT, YNNKEL (reference sequence). This chain's CDR3 is CASSQEKVRYNEQFF. The CDR3 DNA is TGTGCCAGCAGCCAAGAGAAGGTCAGGTACAATGAGCAGTTCTTC.

The chain carries TRBV19 and TRBJ1-3; 9 bases fit TRBD1. Germline CDR1 and CDR2: LNHDA and SQIVND (reference sequence). The V and J ends lost 2 bases and 3 bases, in that order; junction bases with no gene match: 5. CDR3 length equals 16 residues. CDR3 DNA: TGTGCCAGTAGTATACCCGGGACAGGGTATGGAAACACCATATATTTT. Translated, it gives CASSIPGTGYGNTIYF.

This rearrangement joins TRBV4-1 to TRBJ2-3; 9 bases align to TRBD2. The germline V gene has CDR1 MGHRA and CDR2 YSYEKL. The CDR3 length is 17 residues. Unmatched junction bases numbered 11, after V lost 5 bases and J lost 2 bases. This chain's CDR3 is CASSRTLLAGTTDTQYF. The CDR3 bases are TGCGCCAGCAGCAGGACACTCCTAGCGGGGACCACAGATACGCAGTATTTT.

Worth noting for this clone: This sample includes further DNA sequences coding for the same CDR3. The rearrangement links TRBV2 to TRBJ2-1; 10 bases are a match to TRBD1. The CDR3 contains 13 residues. After removal of 8 bases from V and 7 bases from J, the junction contained 5 bases not matched to a gene. Germline assignment: CDR1 SNHLY and CDR2 FYNNEI. CDR3 sequence reads: CASSGQGRNEQFF. CDR3 bases: TGTGCCAGCTCGGGACAGGGGCGGAATGAGCAGTTCTTC.

This sequence joins TRBV6-5 and TRBJ1-2; D call uncertain. The germline gives CDR1 MNHEY, CDR2 SVGAGI. V was shortened by 0 bases and J by 7 bases, with 9 bases between the two germline ends. This CDR3 is 13 amino acids long. The CDR3 coding sequence is TGTGCCAGCAGTTACTCGGTTTTCGGTGGCTACACCTTC. Its translation: CASSYSVFGGYTF.

There are a few counts of this clone. The genes are TRBV30 and TRBJ2-1; 10 bases fit TRBD1. The germline CDR1 and CDR2 sequences are GTSNPN and SVGIG (reference sequence). The CDR3 covers 12 residues. V lost 3 bases to trimming and J lost 13 bases; unmatched junction nucleotides: 6. The CDR3 spells CAWSRQGANQFF. In DNA, the CDR3 is TGTGCCTGGAGCCGACAGGGGGCTAACCAGTTCTTC.

V and J are TRBV6-1 and TRBJ1-3, with unresolved D. The V end lost 3 bases, the J end lost 0 bases, and 12 bases lay between the germline ends. The CDR3 is 16 amino acids. CDR1 MNHNS and CDR2 SASEGT come from the germline V gene. The CDR3 region has the DNA TGTGCCAGCAGTGAGAGGAGGGCACTCTCTGGAAACACCATATATTTT. Translating it yields CASSERRALSGNTIYF.

This chain joins TRBV18 and TRBJ1-1, with D possibly TRBD1 on 6 matching bases. CDR3 size: 18 residues. V was pared by 4 bases and J by 0 bases, with 21 bases between. The germline V gene has CDR1 KGHSH and CDR2 LQKENI. The CDR3 is CASSQRGADVNMNTEAFF. For the CDR3, the DNA is TGTGCCAGCTCACAACGGGGGGCAGACGTCAACATGAACACTGAAGCTTTCTTT.

This clone was observed a few times. J is TRBJ1-5 and V is TRBV18; TRBD1 aligns across 8 bases. CDR3 size: 15 residues. J lost 4 bases, V lost 3 bases, and 5 bases had no gene match. The germline CDR1 and CDR2 sequences are KGHSH and LQKENI. CDR3 in DNA: TGTGCCAGCTCACCCGGCCGGGACAGGAATCAGCCCCAGCATTTT. Its protein is CASSPGRDRNQPQHF.

The chain employs TRBV7-2 and TRBJ2-7; the match to TRBD1 covers 7 bases. The germline CDR1 and CDR2 sequences are SGHTA and FQGNSA. The CDR3 extends over 14 amino acids. V shed 4 bases, J shed 3 bases, and the junction held 6 bases outside the gene matches. The CDR3 nucleotides read TGTGCCAGCAGCTATAGGACAGGACTCTACGAGCAGTACTTC. Its translation: CASSYRTGLYEQYF.

The rearrangement joins TRBV24-1 to TRBJ2-3, with 8 bases matching TRBD2. The junction had 9 bases not matched to a gene; V was cut back by 4 bases and J by 4 bases. The CDR3 is 16 amino acids. Germline-derived CDR1 and CDR2 are KGHDR and SFDVKD. CDR3 amino acids: CATSDPRRGGPDTQYF. The CDR3 DNA reads as TGTGCCACCAGTGACCCCAGACGGGGGGGCCCAGATACGCAGTATTTT.

The genes are TRBV11-3 and TRBJ1-5, with 8 nucleotides matching TRBD1. CDR3 length: 15 amino acids. Trimming took 5 bases from V and 4 from J; bases not matched to a gene: 7. CDR1 and CDR2 (germline): SGHNT, YENEEA. The CDR3: CASSQQGDVNQPQHF. The CDR3 DNA follows: TGTGCCAGCAGCCAACAGGGGGATGTAAATCAGCCCCAGCATTTT.

The J gene is TRBJ1-1, the V gene TRBV5-1; D might be TRBD1 (6 bases). CDR3 length equals 15 residues. Trimming removed 3 bases from V and 3 bases from J, with 15 bases in between. Per the germline V gene, CDR1 is SGHRS and CDR2 is YFSETQ. CDR3 in DNA: TGCGCCAGCAGCTCCCTTGGGGGGGGCTACACTGAAGCTTTCTTT. Translated, it gives CASSSLGGGYTEAFF.

The V call is TRBV18, the J call TRBJ1-2, with TRBD1 matching 8 bases. The CDR3 covers 14 residues. CDR1 is KGHSH, CDR2 LQKENI, per germline. The junction had 5 bases not matched to a gene; V was cut back by 4 bases and J by 4 bases. CDR3 in amino acids: CASSQDRAAYGYTF. The CDR3 DNA is TGTGCCAGCTCACAGGACAGGGCGGCCTATGGCTACACCTTC.

J is TRBJ2-7 and V is TRBV19; D might be TRBD2 (6 bases). This CDR3 is 14 amino acids long. Germline V gene data show CDR1 as LNHDA and CDR2 as SQIVND (reference sequence). V lost 4 bases, J lost 4 bases, and 14 bases lay in between. The CDR3 sequence is CASSRGGQPYEQYF. The CDR3 DNA is TGTGCCAGTAGTAGGGGAGGACAACCTTACGAGCAGTACTTC.

This clone was counted once. The chain couples TRBV19 to TRBJ1-2; possible D gene TRBD1, 5 bases. Deletions cut 7 bases from V and 2 bases from J, with 17 bases between. Germline CDR1 LNHDA, CDR2 SQIVND (reference sequence). This CDR3 is 15 amino acids long. CDR3 sequence (DNA): TGTGCCAGTACTCGAGGAGGGGTCTTAAACTATGGCTACACCTTC. It encodes CASTRGGVLNYGYTF.

The V call is TRBV7-6, the J call TRBJ2-7, with a weak D call TRBD2 (6 bases). CDR3 length equals 14 residues. Deletions cut 2 bases from V and 6 bases from J, with 14 bases between. The V gene's germline CDR1 is SGHVS and CDR2 FNYEAQ. The CDR3 DNA is TGTGCCAGCAGCTTACGACCTGGAGGGCTCGAGCAGTACTTC. This encodes CASSLRPGGLEQYF.

The chain employs TRBV5-4 and TRBJ2-3, with TRBD2 matching 8 bases. Germline CDR1 reads SGHNT; CDR2 reads YYREEE (reference sequence). The CDR3 sequence is 15 residues long. Unmatched junction bases numbered 10, after V lost 6 bases and J lost 4 bases. CDR3: CASTKPTSDPDTQYF. CDR3 coding DNA: TGTGCCAGCACCAAACCGACTAGCGACCCAGATACGCAGTATTTT. Using reference TRBV5-4 and TRBJ2-3 for the parts outside the CDR3, the full variable domain is ETGVTQSPTHLIKTRGQQVTLRCSSQSGHNTVSWYQQALGQGPQFIFQYYREEENGRGNFPPRFSGLQFPNYSSELNVNALELDDSALYLCASTKPTSDPDTQYFGPGTRLTVL.

The chain employs TRBV19 and TRBJ1-5, with 9 bases lining up with TRBD1. The ends lost 9 bases at V and 7 bases at J; junction bases unmatched: 19. This CDR3 has 17 residues. Per germline, CDR1 LNHDA and CDR2 SQIVND (reference sequence). DNA for the CDR3: TGTGCCAGCACCGGAACACAGGGGGCATGGTGGATGCAGCCCCAGCATTTT. Protein: CASTGTQGAWWMQPQHF.

The V call is TRBV19, the J call TRBJ2-7; D is ambiguous. Trimming removed 5 bases from V and 1 base from J, with 6 bases in between. CDR3 length: 12 amino acids. Germline CDR1 LNHDA, CDR2 SQIVND (reference sequence). Here the CDR3 reads CASSARSYEQYF. In DNA, the CDR3 is TGTGCCAGTAGTGCGAGGTCCTACGAGCAGTACTTC.

This chain's CDR3 is CAWSSGTDTQYF. The DNA for the CDR3 is TGTGCCTGGTCGTCTGGCACAGATACGCAGTATTTT. This chain connects TRBV30 to TRBJ2-3, with no clear D. The CDR3 extends over 12 amino acids. Trimming removed 5 bases from V and 1 base from J, with 7 bases in between. CDR1 is GTSNPN, CDR2 SVGIG, per germline (reference sequence). The full variable domain, its missing parts supplied by reference TRBV30 and TRBJ2-3, is SQTIHQWPATLVQPVGSPLSLECTVEGTSNPNLYWYRQAAGRGLQLLFYSVGIGQISSEVPQNLSASRPQDRQFILSSKKLLLSDSGFYLCAWSSGTDTQYFGPGTRLTVL.

The rearrangement uses TRBV29-1 and TRBJ1-1; D is undetermined. Germline values: CDR1 SQVTM, CDR2 ANQGSEA. The CDR3 contains 13 residues. Trimming stripped 4 bases from V and 1 base from J, with 10 bases between. This chain's CDR3 is CSVGGAGNTEAFF. The CDR3 nucleotides are TGCAGCGTTGGGGGAGCGGGGAACACTGAAGCTTTCTTT. Complete variable domain (other parts from reference TRBV29-1 and TRBJ1-1): SAVISQKPSRDICQRGTSLTIQCQVDSQVTMMFWYRQQPGQSLTLIATANQGSEATYESGFVIDKFPISRPNLTFSTLTVSNMSPEDSSIYLCSVGGAGNTEAFFGQGTRLTVV.

The chain carries TRBV9 and TRBJ1-3, with D unresolved. V was clipped by 1 base and J by 0 bases, with 8 bases between them. CDR3 length: 15 residues. Germline V gene lookup returns CDR1 SGDLS and CDR2 YYNGEE. The CDR3 sequence is CASSVKGDSGNTIYF. The CDR3 region has the DNA TGTGCCAGCAGCGTAAAGGGAGACTCTGGAAACACCATATATTTT.

This clone turned up a few times. DNA for the CDR3: TGCGCCAGCAGGAGTGATAGCTCCTACGAGCAGTACTTC. Its protein is CASRSDSSYEQYF. The gene calls are TRBV5-1 and TRBJ2-7, with D uncertain. CDR1 and CDR2 (germline): SGHRS, YFSETQ. V lost 5 bases and J 0 bases, leaving 9 bases between the germline ends. The CDR3 consists of 13 residues.

This rearrangement joins TRBV5-6 to TRBJ1-1; 9 bases fit TRBD1. CDR3 length equals 15 residues. V trimming: 4 bases; J trimming: 1 base; junction bases outside the gene matches: 5. Germline V gives CDR1 SGHDT, CDR2 YYEEEE. The CDR3 DNA reads TGTGCCAGCAGCGGACAGGGGATTCGGAACACTGAAGCTTTCTTT. As protein: CASSGQGIRNTEAFF. The variable domain in full, with the rest retrieved from reference TRBV5-6 and TRBJ1-1, is DAGVTQSPTHLIKTRGQQVTLRCSPKSGHDTVSWYQQALGQGPQFIFQYYEEEERQRGNFPDRFSGHQFPNYSSELNVNALLLGDSALYLCASSGQGIRNTEAFFGQGTRLTVV.

The V call is TRBV6-1, the J call TRBJ1-5; the D gene is possibly TRBD1 (6 bases). CDR3 length: 16 amino acids. The germline V and J ends were trimmed by 3 bases and 0 bases, with 12 bases remaining between them. Germline values: CDR1 MNHNS, CDR2 SASEGT. CDR3 sequence reads: CASSEQGLYSNQPQHF. In DNA form, the CDR3 reads TGTGCCAGCAGTGAGCAGGGGTTATATAGCAATCAGCCCCAGCATTTT.